This TCR beta chain was identified during a study of T cells after yellow fever vaccination. TCRdb processed the 5' RACE reads anew with MiXCR; each CDR3 protein has one entry. Seen here are 400,000 to 650,000 distinct CDR3 sequences, 21% observed once, and the top ten hold about 17%. The CDR3 sequence is 17 residues long. CDR1 is SGHAT, CDR2 FQNNGV, per germline. V was shortened by 0 bases and J by 5 bases, with 19 bases between the two germline ends. Study observations and caveats: The CD4 compartment and the CD8 compartment contained a small share of clonotypes in common.

In its sample, this clonotype was seen a few times. Its antigen is not identified. The gene calls are TRBV11-2 and TRBJ1-1; D not resolved. The TCR originated in a man younger than 30 who received the YFV17D yellow fever vaccine. The sequencing used PBMCs, collected approximately 22 days after the first yellow fever vaccination. CDR3 coding DNA: TGTGCCAGCAGCTTAGATGTCCCAGGTCAGGTGGGGACTGAAGCTTTCTTT. It codes for CASSLDVPGQVGTEAFF.